This entry is about one TCR beta chain. V shed 10 bases and J shed 3 bases, with 20 bases lying between them. CDR1 SGHNT and CDR2 YYREEE come from the germline V gene (reference sequence). The CDR3 totals 14 residues. This entry belongs to a study of shared clonotypes between healthy human individuals. Data came from immunoSEQ multiplex PCR; TCRdb stores just in-frame clones and leaves some out. The table has under 750,000 clones, 72% seen once. The sequencing input was memory CD4+ T cells sorted from blood. Sample subset: CD45RA-negative fraction. This chain uses TRBV5-4 with TRBJ2-7; D possibly corresponds to TRBD2 (7 bases). This sequence originates from a woman under 40 in good health. CDR3 DNA: TGTGCCTCAAAGGGGGGGCAGGGGAGCTACGAGCAGTACTTC. Protein sequence: CASKGGQGSYEQYF.